Described below is a single TCR beta chain sequence and its context. This sample is drawn from a study of cytomegalovirus exposure and HLA in healthy donors. V was shortened by 2 bases and J by 4 bases, with 17 bases between the two germline ends. The CDR3 spans 16 residues. The germline V gene encodes CDR1 MNHNS and CDR2 SASEGT. Primers included in the PCR were 60 Vbeta and 13 Jbeta primers. Sequencing was performed with immunoSEQ multiplex PCR; in TCRdb, only in-frame clones are kept and a portion is missing. The table has 200,000 to 250,000 clones, more than 75% seen once. The sequence came from a girl aged 2-15 years in good health and CMV-seronegative. The sequenced sample consisted of PBMCs. The chain combines TRBV6-1 with TRBJ1-2; D not certain. As DNA, the CDR3 is TGTGCCAGCAGTGAATATATGGGCAGGAATTCCTATGGCTACACCTTC. Protein sequence: CASSEYMGRNSYGYTF.